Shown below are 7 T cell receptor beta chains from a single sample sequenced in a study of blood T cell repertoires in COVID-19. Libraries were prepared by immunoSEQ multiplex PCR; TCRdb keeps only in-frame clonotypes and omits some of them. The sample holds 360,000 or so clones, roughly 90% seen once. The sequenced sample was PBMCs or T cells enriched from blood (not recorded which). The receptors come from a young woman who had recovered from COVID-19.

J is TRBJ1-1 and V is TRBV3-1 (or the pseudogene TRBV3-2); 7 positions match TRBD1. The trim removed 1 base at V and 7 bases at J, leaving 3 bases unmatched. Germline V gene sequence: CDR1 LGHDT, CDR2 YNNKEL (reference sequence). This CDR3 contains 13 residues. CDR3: CASSQGGGLEAFF. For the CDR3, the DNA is TGTGCCAGCAGCCAAGGAGGGGGCCTTGAAGCTTTCTTT.

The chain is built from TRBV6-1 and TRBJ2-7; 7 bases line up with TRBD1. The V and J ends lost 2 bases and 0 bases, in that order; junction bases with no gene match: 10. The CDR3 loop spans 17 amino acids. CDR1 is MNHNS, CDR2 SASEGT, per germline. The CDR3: CASSERGRGTSSYEQYF. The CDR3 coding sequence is TGTGCCAGCAGTGAAAGAGGCAGGGGGACAAGCTCCTACGAGCAGTACTTC.

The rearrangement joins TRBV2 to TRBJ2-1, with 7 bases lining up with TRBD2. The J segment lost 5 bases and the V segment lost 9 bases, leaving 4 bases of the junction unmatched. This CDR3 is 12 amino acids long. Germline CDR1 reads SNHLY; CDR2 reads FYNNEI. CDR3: CASSTSDNEQFF. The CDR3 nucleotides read TGTGCCAGTTCTACTAGCGACAATGAGCAGTTCTTC.

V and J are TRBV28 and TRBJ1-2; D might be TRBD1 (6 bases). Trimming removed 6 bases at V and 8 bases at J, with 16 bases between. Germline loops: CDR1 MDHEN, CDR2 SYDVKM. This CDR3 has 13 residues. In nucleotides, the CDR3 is TGTGCCAGCAGGCGCCAGGGGCCGGGGGGCTACACCTTC. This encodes CASRRQGPGGYTF.

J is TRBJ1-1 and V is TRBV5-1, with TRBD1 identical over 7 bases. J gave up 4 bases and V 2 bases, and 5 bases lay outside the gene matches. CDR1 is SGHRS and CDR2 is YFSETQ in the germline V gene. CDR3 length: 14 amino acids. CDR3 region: CASSLGTAVTEAFF. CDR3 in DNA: TGCGCCAGCAGCTTAGGGACAGCCGTCACTGAAGCTTTCTTT.

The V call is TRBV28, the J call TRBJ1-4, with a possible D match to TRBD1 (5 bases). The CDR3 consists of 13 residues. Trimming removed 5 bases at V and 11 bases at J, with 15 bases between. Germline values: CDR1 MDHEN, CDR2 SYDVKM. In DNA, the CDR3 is TGTGCCAGCAGTGATATAATGGGGGGTAAACTGTTTTTT. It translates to CASSDIMGGKLFF. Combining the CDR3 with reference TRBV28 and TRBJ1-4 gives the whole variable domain DVKVTQSSRYLVKRTGEKVFLECVQDMDHENMFWYRQDPGLGLRLIYFSYDVKMKEKGDIPEGYSVSREKKERFSLILESASTNQTSMYLCASSDIMGGKLFFGSGTQLSVL.

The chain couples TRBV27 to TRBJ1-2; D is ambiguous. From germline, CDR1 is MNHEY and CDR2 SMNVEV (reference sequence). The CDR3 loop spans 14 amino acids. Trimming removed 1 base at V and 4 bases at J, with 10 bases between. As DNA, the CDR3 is TGTGCCAGCAGTTTATGGTCCGGGAGCTATGGCTACACCTTC. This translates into CASSLWSGSYGYTF.